A single sample is the source of the 11 T cell receptor beta chains below, sequenced in a study of blood T cell repertoires in COVID-19. Libraries were prepared by immunoSEQ multiplex PCR; TCRdb keeps only in-frame clonotypes and omits some of them. The table includes about 180,000 clones, 80% to 85% detected once. Sequencing input: peripheral blood. The source is a woman of 80 years or more with COVID-19, enrolled during active disease.

This clone was observed a few times. V is TRBV18 and J is TRBJ2-5; TRBD1 might be the D (5 bases). Trimming pared 4 bases from V and 5 bases from J, leaving 17 bases between. The germline gives CDR1 KGHSH, CDR2 LQKENI. The CDR3 spans 15 residues. In DNA form, the CDR3 reads TGTGCCAGCTCACAGGTCGTGGGGCTCGGGGAGACCCAGTACTTC. This codes for CASSQVVGLGETQYF.

The rearrangement links TRBV28 to TRBJ1-5; 9 bases align to TRBD1. Germline loops: CDR1 MDHEN, CDR2 SYDVKM. The ends lost 6 bases at V and 5 bases at J; junction bases unmatched: 8. CDR3 length: 15 amino acids. CDR3: CASSPKGQGDQPQHF. Here the CDR3 DNA reads TGTGCCAGCAGCCCGAAGGGACAGGGAGATCAGCCCCAGCATTTT. Drawing the rest from reference TRBV28 and TRBJ1-5, the complete variable domain is DVKVTQSSRYLVKRTGEKVFLECVQDMDHENMFWYRQDPGLGLRLIYFSYDVKMKEKGDIPEGYSVSREKKERFSLILESASTNQTSMYLCASSPKGQGDQPQHFGDGTRLSIL.

This clone was seen only once. V usage is TRBV4-1 and J usage is TRBJ1-2, with 9 positions matching TRBD1. Per germline, CDR1 MGHRA and CDR2 YSYEKL. The V gene end was trimmed by 3 bases and the J gene end by 4 bases; junction bases not matched to a gene: 9. CDR3 length: 16 residues. This CDR3 reads CASSQGTGGAGYGYTF. In nucleotides, the CDR3 is TGCGCCAGCAGCCAGGGAACAGGGGGCGCAGGCTATGGCTACACCTTC.

The J gene is TRBJ1-1, the V gene TRBV6-6; D remains unclear. Per germline, CDR1 MNHNY and CDR2 SVGAGI (reference sequence). This CDR3 is 13 amino acids long. The germline V and J ends were trimmed by 2 bases and 6 bases, with 10 bases remaining between them. CDR3 region: CASSYQSGAEAFF. CDR3 nucleotides: TGTGCCAGCAGTTACCAATCTGGAGCTGAAGCTTTCTTT.

The gene calls are TRBV14 and TRBJ2-7; 8 nucleotides match TRBD1. The ends lost 1 base at V and 3 bases at J; junction bases unmatched: 2. Germline CDR1 and CDR2: SGHDN and FVKESK. There are 14 residues in the CDR3. The CDR3 protein is CASSQGTGYYEQYF. CDR3 in DNA: TGTGCCAGCAGCCAAGGGACAGGGTACTACGAGCAGTACTTC.

The gene calls are TRBV7-2 and TRBJ1-5; no clear D gene. The CDR3 runs to 13 residues. Germline V gene sequence: CDR1 SGHTA, CDR2 FQGNSA. V was cut by 5 bases and J by 7 bases, with 12 bases left in between. The CDR3 sequence: CASSATAEQPQHF. CDR3 DNA: TGTGCCAGCAGCGCAACCGCGGAACAGCCCCAGCATTTT.

The rearrangement uses TRBV2 and TRBJ2-7; 9 positions agree with TRBD1. The CDR3 runs to 15 residues. From germline, CDR1 is SNHLY and CDR2 FYNNEI. V gave up 11 bases and J gave up 2 bases; unmatched junction bases: 13. CDR3 amino acids: CAVPGQGIPPYEQYF. CDR3 bases: TGTGCCGTTCCGGGACAGGGTATTCCCCCCTACGAGCAGTACTTC. Full variable domain (remainder filled in from reference TRBV2 and TRBJ2-7): EPEVTQTPSHQVTQMGQEVILRCVPISNHLYFYWYRQILGQKVEFLVSFYNNEISEKSEIFDDQFSVERPDGSNFTLKIRSTKLEDSAMYFCAVPGQGIPPYEQYFGPGTRLTVT.

This CDR3 reads CASSGRDRSSGANVLTF. The CDR3, as DNA: TGTGCCAGCAGTGGACGGGACAGATCCTCTGGGGCCAACGTCCTGACTTTC. The rearrangement links TRBV6-1 to TRBJ2-6; TRBD1 matches 7 bases. From germline, CDR1 is MNHNS and CDR2 SASEGT. There are 17 residues in the CDR3. V shed 4 bases, J shed 0 bases, and the junction held 6 bases outside the gene matches.

A few counts support this clone. The chain uses TRBV28 and TRBJ1-2; no firm D call. Between the trimmed V and J ends, which lost 6 bases and 4 bases, there was a span of 12 bases. CDR3 length: 13 amino acids. Germline loops: CDR1 MDHEN, CDR2 SYDVKM. CDR3: CASSPTPGYGYTF. CDR3 bases: TGTGCCAGCAGCCCCACACCTGGCTATGGCTACACCTTC.

The gene calls are TRBV5-4 and TRBJ2-7, with D hard to call. CDR1 and CDR2 (germline): SGHNT, YYREEE (reference sequence). This CDR3 region has 11 residues. V was cut by 0 bases and J by 4 bases, with 2 bases left in between. The CDR3 DNA reads as TGTGCCAGCAGCTTGGCGTACGAGCAGTACTTC. This codes for CASSLAYEQYF.

The J gene is TRBJ2-1, the V gene TRBV11-2; 9 bases match TRBD2. Germline V lookup: CDR1 SGHAT, CDR2 FQNNGV. V was pared by 4 bases and J by 2 bases, with 3 bases of the junction left unmatched. This CDR3 spans 15 amino acids. CDR3 sequence (DNA): TGTGCCAGCAGCTCGCTAGCGGGACCCTACAATGAGCAGTTCTTC. As protein: CASSSLAGPYNEQFF.